This is a list of T cell receptor beta chains from one sample in a study of blood T cell repertoires in COVID-19. Clones were read by immunoSEQ multiplex PCR, and TCRdb kept only the in-frame ones, dropping some. This table has around 120,000 clones, over 75% appearing once. The source material was peripheral blood. The receptors shown here come from a human donor with active COVID-19. The donor label of this sample is uncertain. CDR3s include the opening cysteine and the closing phenylalanine or tryptophan. D genes are given only for firm matches. Clone size appears in some rows only: once, few, many, or a class for an expanded clone.

V	D	J	size	CDR3	DNA
TRBV7-2	.	TRBJ2-4	.	CASSGRTGAKNIQYF	TGTGCCAGCAGCGGGCGAACTGGGGCCAAAAACATTCAGTACTTC
TRBV25-1	.	TRBJ1-6	few	CASRPRGWDSPLHF	TGTGCCAGCAGGCCCAGGGGATGGGATTCACCCCTCCACTTT
TRBV3-1/TRBV3-2	TRBD2	TRBJ2-3	.	CASSLHLAGGTDTQYF	TGTGCCAGCAGCCTCCACCTAGCGGGGGGAACAGATACGCAGTATTTT
TRBV6-1	.	TRBJ2-1	.	CASSETLYNEQFF	TGTGCCAGCAGTGAAACCCTATACAATGAGCAGTTCTTC
TRBV21-1	.	TRBJ2-7	.	CASSKGDRVGYEQYF	TGTGCCAGCAGCAAAGGGGACAGGGTTGGCTACGAGCAGTACTTC
TRBV5-1	.	TRBJ1-1	.	CASSLDPGKGTEAFF	TGCGCCAGCAGCTTGGATCCAGGGAAAGGCACTGAAGCTTTCTTT
TRBV10-3	.	TRBJ1-2	.	CASRGGLFGYTF	TGTGCCAGTAGGGGGGGGCTATTTGGCTACACCTTC
TRBV5-1	.	TRBJ2-3	.	CASSLGYKQQWQYF	TGCGCCAGCAGCTTGGGGTATAAACAGCAGTGGCAGTATTTT
TRBV11-2	.	TRBJ2-2	.	CASSPVTGELFF	TGTGCCAGCAGTCCAGTCACCGGGGAGCTGTTTTTT
TRBV7-3	.	TRBJ1-1	.	CASSLGTNTEAFF	TGTGCCAGCAGCCTTGGCACGAACACTGAAGCTTTCTTT
TRBV7-2	.	TRBJ1-2	.	CASSLGSRAIYGYTF	TGTGCCAGCAGCTTAGGTTCGCGGGCGATATATGGCTACACCTTC
TRBV3-1/TRBV3-2	TRBD1	TRBJ2-7	.	CASSQLQGVSYEQYF	TGTGCCAGCAGCCAACTACAGGGGGTCTCCTACGAGCAGTACTTC
TRBV3-1/TRBV3-2	.	TRBJ1-1	.	CASSHGTTNTEAFF	TGTGCCAGCAGCCACGGGACAACGAACACTGAAGCTTTCTTT
TRBV5-1	.	TRBJ2-5	.	CASSPGDSLQETQYF	TGCGCCAGCAGCCCGGGGGACAGCCTCCAAGAGACCCAGTACTTC
TRBV5-4	TRBD2	TRBJ2-1	.	CASSRGGSSYNEQFF	TGTGCCAGCAGCCGCGGGGGGAGCTCCTACAATGAGCAGTTCTTC
TRBV6-4	TRBD1	TRBJ1-2	.	CASSRGTGDYGYTF	TGTGCCAGCAGTCGCGGGACAGGGGACTATGGCTACACCTTC
TRBV7-7	TRBD2	TRBJ2-5	.	CASSHGGASETQYF	TGTGCTAGCAGCCACGGGGGGGCCTCAGAGACCCAGTACTTC
TRBV7-2	.	TRBJ1-4	once	CASSSPARGVLNEKLFF	TGTGCCAGCAGCTCCCCAGCTCGCGGAGTGCTCAATGAAAAACTGTTTTTT
TRBV29-1	.	TRBJ1-1	.	CSVRELNTEAFF	TGCAGCGTTCGGGAACTGAACACTGAAGCTTTCTTT
TRBV6-1	TRBD2	TRBJ2-5	.	CASSGLAGGPQETQYF	TGTGCCAGCAGTGGGTTAGCGGGGGGGCCACAAGAGACCCAGTACTTC
TRBV28	.	TRBJ1-4	.	CAGGEREKLFF	TGTGCCGGGGGGGAGAGAGAAAAACTGTTTTTT